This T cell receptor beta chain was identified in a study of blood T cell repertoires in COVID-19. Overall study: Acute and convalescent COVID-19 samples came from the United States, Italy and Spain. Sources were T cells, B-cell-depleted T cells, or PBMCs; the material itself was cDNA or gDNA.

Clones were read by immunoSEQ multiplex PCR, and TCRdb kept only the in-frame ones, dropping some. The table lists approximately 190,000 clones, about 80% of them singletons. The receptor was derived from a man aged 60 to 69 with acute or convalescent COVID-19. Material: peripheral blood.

Here the CDR3 reads CASIASDEQFF. For the CDR3, the DNA is TGTGCCAGCATCGCCAGCGATGAGCAGTTCTTC. This chain links TRBV6-5 with TRBJ2-1, with no clear D. Trimming took off 7 bases at V and 8 bases at J, with 9 bases between the two ends. CDR3 length: 11 amino acids. Germline V lookup: CDR1 MNHEY, CDR2 SVGAGI.